This T cell receptor beta chain comes out of a study of OX40 agonist ivuxolimab in advanced cancers. Study at large: Of mixed ages from about 23 to 79 and averaging about 56 years, the group was approximately 80% male. Eligibility rules accepted prior anti-PD-1, anti-PD-L1 or anti-CTLA-4 therapy, and roughly 40% had some.

CDR1 is SNHLY and CDR2 is FYNNEI in the germline V gene. There are 15 residues in the CDR3. Losses at the gene ends were 6 bases for V and 6 bases for J; bases not matched to a gene: 9. Profiling relied on immunoSEQ multiplex PCR, and the TCRdb table lists in-frame clones only, not all of them. Seen here are 25,000 to 30,000 clones, around 79% observed once, and the top ten hold 33%. In this sample, this clone turned up a few times. This rearrangement joins TRBV2 to TRBJ2-2; 8 bases match TRBD1. The source was CD4+ or CD8+ T cells sorted from blood, collected in a trial of the OX40 agonist ivuxolimab. The receptor's source is an adult with an advanced solid tumor such as melanoma, head and neck, liver or kidney cancer. CDR3 DNA: TGTGCCAGCAGGAGCCGGGACAGGAGGGCCGGGGAGCTGTTTTTT. It codes for CASRSRDRRAGELFF. The entire variable domain, with the rest obtained from reference TRBV2 and TRBJ2-2, is as follows: EPEVTQTPSHQVTQMGQEVILRCVPISNHLYFYWYRQILGQKVEFLVSFYNNEISEKSEIFDDQFSVERPDGSNFTLKIRSTKLEDSAMYFCASRSRDRRAGELFFGEGSRLTVL.